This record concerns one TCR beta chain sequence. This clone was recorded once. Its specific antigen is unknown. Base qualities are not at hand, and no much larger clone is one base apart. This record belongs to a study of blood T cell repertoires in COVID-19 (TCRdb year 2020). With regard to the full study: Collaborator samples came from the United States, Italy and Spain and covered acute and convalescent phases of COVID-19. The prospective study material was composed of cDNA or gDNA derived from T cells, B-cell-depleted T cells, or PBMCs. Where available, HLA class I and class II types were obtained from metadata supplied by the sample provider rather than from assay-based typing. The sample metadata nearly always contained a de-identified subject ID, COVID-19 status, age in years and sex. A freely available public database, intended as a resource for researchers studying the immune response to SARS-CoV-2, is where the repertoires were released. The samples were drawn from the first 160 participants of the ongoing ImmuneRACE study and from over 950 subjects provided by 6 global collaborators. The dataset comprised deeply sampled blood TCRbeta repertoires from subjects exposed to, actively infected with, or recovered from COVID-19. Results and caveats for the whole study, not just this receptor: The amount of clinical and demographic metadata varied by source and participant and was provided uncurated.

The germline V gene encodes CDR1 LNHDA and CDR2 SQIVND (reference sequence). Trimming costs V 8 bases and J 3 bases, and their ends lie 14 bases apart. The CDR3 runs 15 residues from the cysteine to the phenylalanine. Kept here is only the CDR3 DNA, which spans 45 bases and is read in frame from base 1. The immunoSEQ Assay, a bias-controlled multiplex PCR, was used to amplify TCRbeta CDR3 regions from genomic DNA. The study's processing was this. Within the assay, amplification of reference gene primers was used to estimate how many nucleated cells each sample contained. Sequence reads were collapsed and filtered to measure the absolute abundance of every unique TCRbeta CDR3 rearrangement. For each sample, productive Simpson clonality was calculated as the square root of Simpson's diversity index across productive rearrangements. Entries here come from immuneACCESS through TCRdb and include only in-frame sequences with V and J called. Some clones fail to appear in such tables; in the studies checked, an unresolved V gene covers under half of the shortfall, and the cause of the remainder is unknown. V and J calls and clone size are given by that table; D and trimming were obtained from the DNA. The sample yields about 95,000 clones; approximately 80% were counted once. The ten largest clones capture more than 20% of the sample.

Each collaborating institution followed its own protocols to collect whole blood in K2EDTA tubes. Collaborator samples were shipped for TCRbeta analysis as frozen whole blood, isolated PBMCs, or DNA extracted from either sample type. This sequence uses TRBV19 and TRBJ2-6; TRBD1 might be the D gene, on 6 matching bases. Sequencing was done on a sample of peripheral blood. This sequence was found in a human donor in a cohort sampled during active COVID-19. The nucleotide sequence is TGTGCCAGTCCGGGGACAAGGGATGGGGCCAACGTCCTGACTTTC. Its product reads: CASPGTRDGANVLTF.